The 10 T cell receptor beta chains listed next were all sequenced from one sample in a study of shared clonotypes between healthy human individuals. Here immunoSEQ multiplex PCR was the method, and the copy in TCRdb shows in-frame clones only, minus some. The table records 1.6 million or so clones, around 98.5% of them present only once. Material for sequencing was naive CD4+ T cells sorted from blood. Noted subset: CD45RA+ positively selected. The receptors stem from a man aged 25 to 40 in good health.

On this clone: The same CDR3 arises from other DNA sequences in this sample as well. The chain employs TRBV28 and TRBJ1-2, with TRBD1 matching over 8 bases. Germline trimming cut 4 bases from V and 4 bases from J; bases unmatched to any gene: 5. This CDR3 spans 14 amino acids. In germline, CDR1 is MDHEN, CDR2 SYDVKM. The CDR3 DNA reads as TGTGCCAGCAGTTCACCCGGGACAGGCTATGGCTACACCTTC. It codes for CASSSPGTGYGYTF.

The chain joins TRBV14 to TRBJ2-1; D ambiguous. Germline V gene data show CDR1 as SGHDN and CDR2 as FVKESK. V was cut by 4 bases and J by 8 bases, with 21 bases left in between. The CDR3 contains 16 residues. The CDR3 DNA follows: TGTGCCAGCAGCCCCCCCCTACGGGTATCTATCCATGAGCAGTTCTTC. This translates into CASSPPLRVSIHEQFF. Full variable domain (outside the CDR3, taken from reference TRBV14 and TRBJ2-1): EAGVTQFPSHSVIEKGQTVTLRCDPISGHDNLYWYRRVMGKEIKFLLHFVKESKQDESGMPNNRFLAERTGGTYSTLKVQPAELEDSGVYFCASSPPLRVSIHEQFFGPGTRLTVL.

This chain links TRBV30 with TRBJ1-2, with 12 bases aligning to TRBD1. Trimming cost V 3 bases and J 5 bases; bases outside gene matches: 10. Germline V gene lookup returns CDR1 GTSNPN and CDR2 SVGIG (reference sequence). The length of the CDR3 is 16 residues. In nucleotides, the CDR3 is TGTGCCTGGAGGAACCTCGGGACAGGGGGCTCATATGGCTACACCTTC. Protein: CAWRNLGTGGSYGYTF.

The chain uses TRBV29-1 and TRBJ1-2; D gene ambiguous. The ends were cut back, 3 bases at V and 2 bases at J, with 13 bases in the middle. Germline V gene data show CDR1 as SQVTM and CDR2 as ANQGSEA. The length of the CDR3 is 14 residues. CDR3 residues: CSVEGGLGNYGYTF. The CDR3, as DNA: TGCAGCGTTGAGGGAGGGTTGGGAAACTATGGCTACACCTTC.

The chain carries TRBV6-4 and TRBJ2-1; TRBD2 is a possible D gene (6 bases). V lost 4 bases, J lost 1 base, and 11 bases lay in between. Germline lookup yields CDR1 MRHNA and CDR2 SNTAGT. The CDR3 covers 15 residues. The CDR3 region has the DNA TGTGCCAGCAGTGTAGAAAGCGGGTCCTACAATGAGCAGTTCTTC. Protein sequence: CASSVESGSYNEQFF.

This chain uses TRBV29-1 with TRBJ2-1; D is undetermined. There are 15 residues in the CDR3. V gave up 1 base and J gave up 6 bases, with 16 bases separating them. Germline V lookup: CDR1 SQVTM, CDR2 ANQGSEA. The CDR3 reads CSVEGRKFVFNEQFF. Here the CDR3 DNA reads TGCAGCGTTGAAGGTCGGAAGTTCGTTTTCAATGAGCAGTTCTTC.

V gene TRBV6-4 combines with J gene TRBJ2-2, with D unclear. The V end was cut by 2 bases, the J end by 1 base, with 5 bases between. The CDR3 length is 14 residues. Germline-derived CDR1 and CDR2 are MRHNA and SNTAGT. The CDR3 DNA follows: TGTGCCAGCAGTGACCGACTGAACACCGGGGAGCTGTTTTTT. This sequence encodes CASSDRLNTGELFF.

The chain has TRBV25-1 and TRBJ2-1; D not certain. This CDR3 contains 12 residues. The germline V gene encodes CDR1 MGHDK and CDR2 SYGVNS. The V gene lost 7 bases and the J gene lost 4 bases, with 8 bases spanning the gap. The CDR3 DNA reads TGTGCCAGCACGGGCCTATACAATGAGCAGTTCTTC. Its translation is CASTGLYNEQFF.

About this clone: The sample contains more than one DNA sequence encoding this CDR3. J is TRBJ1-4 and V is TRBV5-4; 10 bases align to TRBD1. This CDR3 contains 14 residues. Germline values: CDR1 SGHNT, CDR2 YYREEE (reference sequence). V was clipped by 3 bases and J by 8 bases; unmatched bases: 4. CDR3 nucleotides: TGTGCCAGCAGCTCGGGACAGGGGAGGGAAAAACTGTTTTTT. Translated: CASSSGQGREKLFF.

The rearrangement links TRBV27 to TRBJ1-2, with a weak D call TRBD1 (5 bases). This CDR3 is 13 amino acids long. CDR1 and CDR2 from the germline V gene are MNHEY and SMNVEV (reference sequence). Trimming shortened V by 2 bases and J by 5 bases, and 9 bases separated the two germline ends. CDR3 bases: TGTGCCAGCAGTTTAGGGGCGAGGTATGGCTACACCTTC. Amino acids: CASSLGARYGYTF.